This TCR beta chain comes out of a study of OX40 agonist ivuxolimab in advanced cancers. Assay: immunoSEQ multiplex PCR; the TCRdb copy retains only in-frame clones and omits some. The sample shows tens of thousands of clones, about 76% of them seen only once. Trimming took off 6 bases at V and 0 bases at J, with 15 bases between the two ends. CDR1 and CDR2 from the germline V gene are MNHEY and SMNVEV (reference sequence). CDR3 length equals 16 residues. This receptor was taken from an adult with an advanced solid tumor such as melanoma, head and neck, liver or kidney cancer. This material consisted of CD4+ or CD8+ T cells sorted from blood, taken in a trial of the OX40 agonist ivuxolimab. The rearrangement links TRBV27 to TRBJ1-5; TRBD1 might be the D (5 bases). CDR3 coding DNA: TGTGCCAGCAGGCCGGGGACGGCCCCTAGCAATCAGCCCCAGCATTTT. Protein sequence: CASRPGTAPSNQPQHF.